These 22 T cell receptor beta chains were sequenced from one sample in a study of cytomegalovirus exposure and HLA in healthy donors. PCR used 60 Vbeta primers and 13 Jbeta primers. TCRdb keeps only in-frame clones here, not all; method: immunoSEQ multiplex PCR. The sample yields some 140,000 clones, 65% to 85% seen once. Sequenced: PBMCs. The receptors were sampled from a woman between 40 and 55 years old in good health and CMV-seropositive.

The CDR3 DNA reads TGTGCCAGCAGCCCTGATGGGGGCTATAGCAATCAGCCCCAGCATTTT. It is translated as CASSPDGGYSNQPQHF. This chain joins TRBV7-9 and TRBJ1-5; D is perhaps TRBD1 (6 bases). Trimming stripped 5 bases from V and 0 bases from J, with 14 bases between. This CDR3 is 16 amino acids long. Germline values: CDR1 SEHNR, CDR2 FQNEAQ (reference sequence).

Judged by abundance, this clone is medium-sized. CDR3 sequence: CASSLGQNSGNTIYF. The CDR3 nucleotides are TGCGCCAGCAGCTTGGGACAAAACTCTGGAAACACCATATATTTT. The gene calls are TRBV5-1 and TRBJ1-3; D unresolved. V was trimmed by 0 bases and J by 0 bases, leaving 7 bases between them. Germline CDR1 is SGHRS and CDR2 is YFSETQ. The CDR3 length is 15 residues.

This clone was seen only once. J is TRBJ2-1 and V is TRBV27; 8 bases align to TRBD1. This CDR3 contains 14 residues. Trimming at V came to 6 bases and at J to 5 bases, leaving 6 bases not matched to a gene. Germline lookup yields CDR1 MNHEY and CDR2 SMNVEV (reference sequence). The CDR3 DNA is TGTGCCAGCAGACGGGGACAGGAGAACAATGAGCAGTTCTTC. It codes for CASRRGQENNEQFF.

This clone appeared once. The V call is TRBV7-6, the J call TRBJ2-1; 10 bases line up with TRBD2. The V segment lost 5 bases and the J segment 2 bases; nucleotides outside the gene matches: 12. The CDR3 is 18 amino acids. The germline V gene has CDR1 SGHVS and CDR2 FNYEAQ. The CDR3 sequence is CASSLRGALAGAYNEQFF. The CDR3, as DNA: TGTGCCAGCAGCCTTAGGGGGGCTCTAGCGGGGGCCTACAATGAGCAGTTCTTC.

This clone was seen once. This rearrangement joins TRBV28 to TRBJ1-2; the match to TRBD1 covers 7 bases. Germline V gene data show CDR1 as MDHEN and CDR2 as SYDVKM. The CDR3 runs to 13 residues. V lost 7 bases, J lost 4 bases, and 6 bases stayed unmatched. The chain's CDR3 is CASNKGAGYGYTF. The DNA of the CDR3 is TGTGCCAGCAATAAGGGGGCGGGCTATGGCTACACCTTC.

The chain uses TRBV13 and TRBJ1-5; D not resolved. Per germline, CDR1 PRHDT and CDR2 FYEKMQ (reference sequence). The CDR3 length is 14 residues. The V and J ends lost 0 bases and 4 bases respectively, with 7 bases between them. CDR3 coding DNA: TGTGCCAGCAGCTTAGGGAGGAGGAATCAGCCCCAGCATTTT. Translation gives CASSLGRRNQPQHF.

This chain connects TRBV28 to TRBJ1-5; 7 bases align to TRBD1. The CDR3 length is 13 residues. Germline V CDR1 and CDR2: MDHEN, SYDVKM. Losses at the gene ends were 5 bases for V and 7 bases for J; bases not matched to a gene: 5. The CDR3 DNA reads TGTGCCAGCAGTGTAACAGGGGAACAGCCCCAGCATTTT. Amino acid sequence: CASSVTGEQPQHF.

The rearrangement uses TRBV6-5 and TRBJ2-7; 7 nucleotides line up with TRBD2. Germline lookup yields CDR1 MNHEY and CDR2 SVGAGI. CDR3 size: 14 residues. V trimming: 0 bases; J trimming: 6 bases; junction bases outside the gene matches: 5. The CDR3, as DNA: TGTGCCAGCAGTTACTCGGGGGGGTGGGGCGAGCAGTACTTC. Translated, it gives CASSYSGGWGEQYF.

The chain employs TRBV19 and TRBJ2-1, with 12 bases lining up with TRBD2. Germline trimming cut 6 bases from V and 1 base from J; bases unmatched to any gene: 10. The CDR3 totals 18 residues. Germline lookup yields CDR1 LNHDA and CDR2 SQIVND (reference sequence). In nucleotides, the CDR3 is TGTGCCAGTAGCCCTCCCCGACTAGCGGGAGTATCCTACAATGAGCAGTTCTTC. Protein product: CASSPPRLAGVSYNEQFF.

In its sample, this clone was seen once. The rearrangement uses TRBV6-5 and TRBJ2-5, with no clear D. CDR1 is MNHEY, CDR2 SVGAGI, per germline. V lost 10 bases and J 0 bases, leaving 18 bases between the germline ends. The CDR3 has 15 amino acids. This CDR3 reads CATRLWANNQETQYF. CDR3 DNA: TGTGCCACCCGCCTCTGGGCAAATAACCAAGAGACCCAGTACTTC.

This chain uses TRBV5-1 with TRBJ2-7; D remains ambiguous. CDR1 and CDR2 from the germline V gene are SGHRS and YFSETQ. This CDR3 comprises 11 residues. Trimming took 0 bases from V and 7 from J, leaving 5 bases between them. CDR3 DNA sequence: TGCGCCAGCAGCTTGGGTCATGAGCAGTACTTC. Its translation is CASSLGHEQYF.

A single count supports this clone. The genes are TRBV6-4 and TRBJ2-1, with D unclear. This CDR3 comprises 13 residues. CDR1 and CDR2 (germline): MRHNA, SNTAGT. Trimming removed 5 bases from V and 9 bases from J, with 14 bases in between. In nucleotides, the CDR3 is TGTGCCAGCAGTCCCAATTACGTCGGTGAGCAGTTCTTC. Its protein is CASSPNYVGEQFF.

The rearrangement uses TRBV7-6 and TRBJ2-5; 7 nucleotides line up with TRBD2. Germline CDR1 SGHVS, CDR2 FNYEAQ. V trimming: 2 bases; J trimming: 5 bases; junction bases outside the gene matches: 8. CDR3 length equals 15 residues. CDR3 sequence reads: CASSLRGGKEETQYF. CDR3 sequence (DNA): TGTGCCAGCAGCTTAAGGGGAGGGAAAGAGGAGACCCAGTACTTC.

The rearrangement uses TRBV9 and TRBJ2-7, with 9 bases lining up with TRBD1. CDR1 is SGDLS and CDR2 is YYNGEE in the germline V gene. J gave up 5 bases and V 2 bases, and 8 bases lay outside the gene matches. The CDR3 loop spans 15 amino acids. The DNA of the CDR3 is TGTGCCAGCAGCGTTGGGGGACAGGGCCTAAACGAGCAGTACTTC. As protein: CASSVGGQGLNEQYF.

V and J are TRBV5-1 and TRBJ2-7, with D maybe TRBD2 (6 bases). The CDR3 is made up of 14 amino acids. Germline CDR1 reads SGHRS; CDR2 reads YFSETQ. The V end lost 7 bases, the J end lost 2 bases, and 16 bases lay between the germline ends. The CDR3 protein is CASCRGASAYEQYF. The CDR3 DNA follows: TGCGCCAGCTGTCGCGGGGCTAGCGCCTACGAGCAGTACTTC.

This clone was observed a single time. CDR3 nucleotides: TGTGCCAGCAGTTTTTGGGGACAGGGGAAAGATCAGCCCCAGCATTTT. The encoded protein is CASSFWGQGKDQPQHF. This chain links TRBV27 with TRBJ1-5; 10 bases are shared with TRBD1. The ends lost 3 bases at V and 5 bases at J; junction bases unmatched: 7. The germline V gene encodes CDR1 MNHEY and CDR2 SMNVEV (reference sequence). The length of the CDR3 is 16 residues.

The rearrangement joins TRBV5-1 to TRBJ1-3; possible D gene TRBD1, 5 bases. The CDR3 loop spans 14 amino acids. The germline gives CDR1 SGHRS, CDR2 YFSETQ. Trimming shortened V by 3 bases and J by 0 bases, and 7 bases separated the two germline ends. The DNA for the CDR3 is TGCGCCAGCAGCTCGGGGGGCTCTGGAAACACCATATATTTT. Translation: CASSSGGSGNTIYF. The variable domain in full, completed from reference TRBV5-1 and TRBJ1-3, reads KAGVTQTPRYLIKTRGQQVTLSCSPISGHRSVSWYQQTPGQGLQFLFEYFSETQRNKGNFPGRFSGRQFSNSRSEMNVSTLELGDSALYLCASSSGGSGNTIYFGEGSWLTVV.

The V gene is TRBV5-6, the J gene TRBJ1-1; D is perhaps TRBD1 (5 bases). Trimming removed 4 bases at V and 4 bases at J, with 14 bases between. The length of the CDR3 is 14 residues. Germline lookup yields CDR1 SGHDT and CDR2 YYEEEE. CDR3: CASSVRAPGTEAFF. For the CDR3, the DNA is TGTGCCAGCAGCGTCAGGGCCCCGGGCACTGAAGCTTTCTTT.

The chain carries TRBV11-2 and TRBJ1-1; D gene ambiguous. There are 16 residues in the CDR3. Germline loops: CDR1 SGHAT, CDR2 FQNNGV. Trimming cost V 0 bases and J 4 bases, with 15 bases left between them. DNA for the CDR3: TGTGCCAGCAGCTTAGATTATCGAGTGGAGAGCACTGAAGCTTTCTTT. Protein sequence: CASSLDYRVESTEAFF. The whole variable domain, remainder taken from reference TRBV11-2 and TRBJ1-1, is EAGVAQSPRYKIIEKRQSVAFWCNPISGHATLYWYQQILGQGPKLLIQFQNNGVVDDSQLPKDRFSAERLKGVDSTLKIQPAKLEDSAVYLCASSLDYRVESTEAFFGQGTRLTVV.

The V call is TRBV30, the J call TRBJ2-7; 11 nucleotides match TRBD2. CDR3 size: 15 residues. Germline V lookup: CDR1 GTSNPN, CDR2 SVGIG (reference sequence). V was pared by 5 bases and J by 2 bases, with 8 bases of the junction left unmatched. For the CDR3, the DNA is TGTGCCTGGCACCCGGGGACTAGCGGAACCTACGAGCAGTACTTC. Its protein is CAWHPGTSGTYEQYF.

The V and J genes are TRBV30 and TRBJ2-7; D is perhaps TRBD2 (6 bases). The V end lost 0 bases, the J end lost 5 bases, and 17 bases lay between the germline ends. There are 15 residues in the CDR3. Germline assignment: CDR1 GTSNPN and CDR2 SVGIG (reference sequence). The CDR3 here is CAWSVPSPGANEQYF. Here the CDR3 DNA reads TGTGCCTGGAGTGTACCCTCCCCGGGAGCGAACGAGCAGTACTTC.

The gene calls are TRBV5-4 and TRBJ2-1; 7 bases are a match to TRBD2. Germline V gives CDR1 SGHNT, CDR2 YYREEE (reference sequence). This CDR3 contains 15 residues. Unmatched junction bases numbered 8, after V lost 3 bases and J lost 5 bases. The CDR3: CASSYRAGANNEQFF. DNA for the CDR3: TGTGCCAGCAGCTACCGGGCGGGAGCCAACAATGAGCAGTTCTTC.